This T cell receptor beta chain was sequenced for a study of CD8 T cells in Susac syndrome (dated by TCRdb to between 2018 and 2021). Looking at the study overall: Among the Susac syndrome patients who were sequenced, clinically active disease was present in about six and clinical remission was observed in roughly eight. At blood withdrawal, Susac syndrome patients were either therapy-naive, taking corticosteroids (in some cases with IVIg as well), or taking IVIg alone. Whether CD8+ T cell activation and differentiation in Susac syndrome was antigen driven was tested using repertoire sequencing. The study compared CD8+ T cell repertoire clonality among 12 healthy donors, approximately 14 Susac syndrome patients and some 16 multiple sclerosis patients.

Worth noting for this clonotype: Its target antigen remains unknown. Per-base quality was not reported, and no clone a single base away is much larger than it.

RNA was extracted using the RNeasy kit, and about 0.45 to 1 ug of the RNA was reverse transcribed with random hexamers. The immunoSEQ multiplex PCR assay, covering 54 Vbeta and 13 Jbeta segments, was used to amplify TCR beta CDR3 regions. PCR amplification bias was corrected using a synthetic template baseline for primer optimization and computational correction. Regarding the original processing steps: Only productive sequences were kept, with reads annotated to V, D and J genes according to IMGT and analyzed in immunoSEQ Analyzer. To calculate clonality, Shannon entropy was normalized by log2 of the number of productive unique sequences and then subtracted from one. Public and private clones were assessed among the 100 most prevalent clones of each patient and control. A clone was defined as Susac-specific if it was absent from the healthy and MS cohorts, from about a thousand published viral clones and from other ImmuneACCESS disease sequences. TCRdb redid the processing of the public reads, applying fastp at Q25 and MiXCR, and retained in-frame beta chains. Entries that share a CDR3 protein sequence are merged under the most common genes and DNA. What appears here as the V and J calls and clone size reflects TCRdb's work, not the paper's. The sample has some 140,000 distinct CDR3 sequences on record, approximately 95% of them singletons. The top ten clonotypes cover approximately 0.17% of the sample.

Peripheral blood CD8+ and CD4+ T cells from healthy donors, Susac syndrome patients and multiple sclerosis patients were profiled by high-throughput TCR beta sequencing. Recently defined diagnostic criteria for definite or probable disease were met by the Susac syndrome patients. CD8+ TEMRA cells were enriched by FACS, while bulk CD8+ and CD4+ T cells were purified by magnetic negative isolation. Blood was drawn into EDTA tubes, processed within 24 hours, and PBMCs were isolated by density gradient centrifugation. PBMCs intended for TCR sequencing were cryopreserved in liquid nitrogen and were subsequently thawed in a 37 degrees C water bath. The sorted or isolated CD4+, CD8+ and CD8+ TEMRA cells had a purity of 90% or higher. Summary of the overall study and its limitations: CD8+ repertoires in Susac syndrome showed clonal expansion, which was highest in CD8+ TEMRA cells and was greater in clinically active patients than in remitting patients. Approximately 15 Susac-specific public clones were identified in the total CD8+ repertoire, and roughly five Susac-specific public clones were identified in the CD8+ TEMRA repertoire. The number of individuals in the TCR sequencing and HLA analysis was recognized as being relatively small.

Looking up the germline V gene (reference sequence) yields CDR1 LGHDT and CDR2 YNNKEL. The CDR3 numbers 13 residues from cysteine through phenylalanine. CDR3 DNA is the only sequence kept; it has 39 bases, read in frame from the first base. The V and J ends are trimmed by 5 bases and 2 bases, leaving 10 bases between them. The sequenced material came from CD8+ T cells from PBMCs. Recombination connected TRBV3-1 to TRBJ2-7; the D element might be TRBD1 or TRBD2, as each aligns at 5 bases. This receptor was obtained from a human donor with Susac syndrome. For the CDR3, the sequence is CASSYGATYEQYF. The sequenced DNA: TGTGCCAGCAGCTACGGGGCAACCTACGAGCAGTACTTC.